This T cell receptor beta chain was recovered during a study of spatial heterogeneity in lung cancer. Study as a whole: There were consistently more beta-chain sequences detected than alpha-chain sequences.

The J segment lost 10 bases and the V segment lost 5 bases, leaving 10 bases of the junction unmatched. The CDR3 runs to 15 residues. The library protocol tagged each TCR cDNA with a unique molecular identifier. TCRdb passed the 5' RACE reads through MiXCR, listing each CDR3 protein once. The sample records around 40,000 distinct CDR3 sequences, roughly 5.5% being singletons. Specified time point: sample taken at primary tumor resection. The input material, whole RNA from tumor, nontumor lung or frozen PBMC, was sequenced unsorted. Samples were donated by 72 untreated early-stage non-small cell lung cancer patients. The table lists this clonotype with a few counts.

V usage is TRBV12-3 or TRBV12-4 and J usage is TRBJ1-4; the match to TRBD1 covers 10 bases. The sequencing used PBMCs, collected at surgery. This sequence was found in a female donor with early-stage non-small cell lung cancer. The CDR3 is CASSPETGGFGKLFF. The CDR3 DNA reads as TGTGCCAGCAGTCCCGAGACAGGGGGCTTTGGAAAACTGTTTTTT.